Listed below are T cell receptor beta chains from one sample, sequenced in a study of T cell repertoires in cytomegalovirus infection. No antigen has been assigned to these receptors. In TCRdb, the reads were re-called with MiXCR into one record per CDR3 protein. This sample has approximately 910,000 distinct CDR3 sequences, with around a third found just once. The material was cultured CD8+ T cells from PBMCs, obtained from culture after CMV antigen stimulation. The source is a human donor in good health (CMV status not recorded). Some clones in this sample may be carry-over from other donors' samples. CDR3s include the opening cysteine and the closing phenylalanine or tryptophan. D genes are given only for firm matches. The listing skips clone size in some rows; elsewhere it reads once, few, many or a size class.

DNA: TGTGCCAGCAGCCCAGAGACGGCGTCCAATGAAAAACTGTTTTTT
CDR3: CASSPETASNEKLFF
size: few
D: .
V: TRBV7-8
J: TRBJ1-4

DNA: TGTGCCAGCACCCAAGGGGGACTATCGGTAGCCAAAAACATTCAGTACTTC
CDR3: CASTQGGLSVAKNIQYF
size: .
D: .
V: TRBV4-2
J: TRBJ2-4

DNA: TGCGCCAGCAGTGAAGTACTAGCGGGGGCCTACAATGAGCAGTTCTTC
CDR3: CASSEVLAGAYNEQFF
size: .
D: TRBD2
V: TRBV10-2
J: TRBJ2-1

DNA: TGTGCCAGTAGTATATCCGGTGCAGGGACGGGGTATGGCTACACCTTC
CDR3: CASSISGAGTGYGYTF
size: .
D: .
V: TRBV19
J: TRBJ1-2

DNA: TGCGCCAGCAGTGAGGGTTATAATCAGCCCCAGCATTTT
CDR3: CASSEGYNQPQHF
size: .
D: .
V: TRBV10-2
J: TRBJ1-5

DNA: TGCAGCGTTGGCTGGACAGTTAATGAAAAACTGTTTTTT
CDR3: CSVGWTVNEKLFF
size: few
D: .
V: TRBV29-1
J: TRBJ1-4

DNA: TGTGCCAGTAGCGGGCGGCGGGGGGGCACCGGGGAGCTGTTTTTT
CDR3: CASSGRRGGTGELFF
size: .
D: TRBD2
V: TRBV19
J: TRBJ2-2

DNA: TGTGCCAGCAGTTTATCCGCCCACAATGAGCAGTTCTTC
CDR3: CASSLSAHNEQFF
size: .
D: .
V: TRBV27
J: TRBJ2-1

DNA: TGTGCCAGCAGTGATTGGGGGATCGTCGCCTATGGCTACACCTTC
CDR3: CASSDWGIVAYGYTF
size: .
D: .
V: TRBV6-6
J: TRBJ1-2

DNA: TGTGCCACCAGCAGGGTGGAACAGGTGAACACTGAAGCTTTCTTT
CDR3: CATSRVEQVNTEAFF
size: few
D: .
V: TRBV15
J: TRBJ1-1